Shown below are 24 T cell receptor beta chains from a single sample sequenced in a study of blood T cell repertoires in COVID-19. Sequencing was performed with immunoSEQ multiplex PCR; in TCRdb, only in-frame clones are kept and a portion is missing. The sample carries about 370,000 clones, approximately 90% recorded once. The specimen sequenced was PBMCs or T cells enriched from blood (not recorded which). The receptor set was obtained from a woman between 35 and 50 years old who had been exposed to COVID-19.

This clone was counted a few times. V gene TRBV14 combines with J gene TRBJ2-1; TRBD1 is a possible D gene (6 bases). V dropped 4 bases and J dropped 8 bases, with 15 bases sitting between them. The germline gives CDR1 SGHDN, CDR2 FVKESK. There are 14 residues in the CDR3. DNA for the CDR3: TGTGCCAGCAGCCGAGACATTGGGACATATGAGCAGTTCTTC. Encoded protein: CASSRDIGTYEQFF.

CDR3 loop: CAISERTSGSHEQYF. The CDR3 nucleotides are TGTGCCATCAGTGAGCGGACTAGCGGGAGCCACGAGCAGTACTTC. The genes are TRBV10-3 and TRBJ2-7; TRBD2 matches 13 bases. This CDR3 is built from 15 residues. Germline V gene data show CDR1 as ENHRY and CDR2 as SYGVKD. Germline trimming cut 2 bases from V and 5 bases from J; bases unmatched to any gene: 3.

This chain connects TRBV18 to TRBJ2-1; D is unresolved. Trimming took off 4 bases at V and 7 bases at J, with 5 bases between the two ends. The CDR3 extends over 11 amino acids. Germline loops: CDR1 KGHSH, CDR2 LQKENI. CDR3 DNA: TGTGCCAGCTCACTTTCGAATGAGCAGTTCTTC. It yields the protein CASSLSNEQFF.

The chain is built from TRBV5-1 and TRBJ2-5; TRBD2 matches at 12 bases. In germline, CDR1 is SGHRS, CDR2 YFSETQ. V was clipped by 4 bases and J by 0 bases; unmatched bases: 4. The CDR3 length is 16 residues. Here the CDR3 reads CASSITSGGYQETQYF. The CDR3 nucleotides read TGCGCCAGCAGCATCACTAGCGGGGGGTACCAAGAGACCCAGTACTTC.

This chain uses TRBV6-4 with TRBJ1-1; no reliable D call. The CDR3 runs to 15 residues. V gave up 4 bases and J gave up 0 bases, with 12 bases separating them. Germline CDR1 MRHNA, CDR2 SNTAGT. The CDR3 DNA sequence: TGTGCCAGCAGTGCCCCAGACACCATGAACACTGAAGCTTTCTTT. Translation: CASSAPDTMNTEAFF.

The rearrangement uses TRBV7-9 and TRBJ2-5; a weak D match, TRBD2 (5 bases). Germline CDR1 reads SEHNR; CDR2 reads FQNEAQ (reference sequence). The V end lost 5 bases, the J end lost 5 bases, and 15 bases lay between the germline ends. The CDR3 sequence is 14 residues long. Written as DNA, the CDR3 is TGTGCCAGCAGCCCCCGGGAAACCTCGGAGACCCAGTACTTC. This gives the protein CASSPRETSETQYF.

The J gene is TRBJ1-2, the V gene TRBV19, with D perhaps TRBD1 (5 bases). Germline V gives CDR1 LNHDA, CDR2 SQIVND (reference sequence). This CDR3 has 12 residues. The V end was cut by 3 bases, the J end by 8 bases, with 10 bases between. The CDR3 is CASSMGGRGYTF. CDR3 bases: TGTGCCAGTAGTATGGGGGGAAGAGGCTACACCTTC.

The V call is TRBV18, the J call TRBJ2-6; D not certain. This CDR3 has 14 residues. The germline CDR1 and CDR2 sequences are KGHSH and LQKENI. V lost 3 bases and J 2 bases, leaving 5 bases between the germline ends. In DNA, the CDR3 is TGTGCCAGCTCACCTCAGACTGGGGCCAACGTCCTGACTTTC. It is translated as CASSPQTGANVLTF. The entire variable domain, with the rest obtained from reference TRBV18 and TRBJ2-6, is as follows: NAGVMQNPRHLVRRRGQEARLRCSPMKGHSHVYWYRQLPEEGLKFMVYLQKENIIDESGMPKERFSAEFPKEGPSILRIQQVVRGDSAAYFCASSPQTGANVLTFGAGSRLTVL.

The genes are TRBV7-2 and TRBJ1-5, with 9 bases matching TRBD1. CDR3 length equals 14 residues. With V trimmed by 3 bases and J by 6 bases, 3 bases remained unmatched. Per the germline V gene, CDR1 is SGHTA and CDR2 is FQGNSA. The DNA for the CDR3 is TGTGCCAGCAGCTTCCGACAGGGGGTTCAGCCCCAGCATTTT. Its translation: CASSFRQGVQPQHF.

The J gene is TRBJ1-3, the V gene TRBV12-5; 10 bases align to TRBD1. CDR1 is LGHNT, CDR2 FRNRAP, per germline. This CDR3 has 15 residues. Trimming removed 6 bases from V and 3 bases from J; junction bases left unmatched: 5. The CDR3 spells CASGRQGADGNTIYF. CDR3 nucleotide sequence: TGTGCTAGTGGCCGACAGGGGGCTGATGGAAACACCATATATTTT.

This chain uses TRBV30 with TRBJ1-1; D is possibly TRBD1 (6 bases). Trimming removed 4 bases from V and 5 bases from J, with 14 bases in between. CDR3 length: 13 residues. Germline values: CDR1 GTSNPN, CDR2 SVGIG (reference sequence). The CDR3 coding sequence is TGTGCCTGGACTCTCGACAGGTGGACTGAAGCTTTCTTT. Its protein is CAWTLDRWTEAFF.

The chain links TRBV3-1 (or the pseudogene TRBV3-2) to TRBJ1-1; 7 bases agree with TRBD1. The ends lost 4 bases at V and 3 bases at J; junction bases unmatched: 5. The CDR3 length is 14 residues. Germline V CDR1 and CDR2: LGHDT, YNNKEL (reference sequence). The CDR3 sequence is CASSRYTGDTEAFF. The CDR3 bases are TGTGCCAGCAGCCGCTACACAGGGGACACTGAAGCTTTCTTT.

The CDR3: CASSPGLHGYTF. The CDR3 bases are TGTGCCAGCAGCCCGGGACTCCATGGCTACACCTTC. The chain couples TRBV7-9 to TRBJ1-2; possibly TRBD1 for D (5 bases). The CDR3 runs to 12 residues. The germline gives CDR1 SEHNR, CDR2 FQNEAQ (reference sequence). The V gene lost 5 bases and the J gene lost 6 bases, with 10 bases spanning the gap. The entire variable domain, with the rest obtained from reference TRBV7-9 and TRBJ1-2, is as follows: DTGVSQNPRHKITKRGQNVTFRCDPISEHNRLYWYRQTLGQGPEFLTYFQNEAQLEKSRLLSDRFSAERPKGSFSTLEIQRTEQGDSAMYLCASSPGLHGYTFGSGTRLTVV.

This clone was observed once. The genes are TRBV4-2 and TRBJ2-1; D may be TRBD2 (5 bases). V was trimmed by 0 bases and J by 0 bases, leaving 12 bases between them. Germline V gene sequence: CDR1 LGHNA, CDR2 YNFKEQ. The length of the CDR3 is 17 residues. The CDR3 nucleotides read TGTGCCAGCAGCCAAGATAAGCGGTACCGCTCCTACAATGAGCAGTTCTTC. Translation gives CASSQDKRYRSYNEQFF.

The chain combines TRBV11-3 with TRBJ1-1, with 9 bases lining up with TRBD1. V trimming: 5 bases; J trimming: 4 bases; junction bases outside the gene matches: 8. CDR1 is SGHNT and CDR2 is YENEEA in the germline V gene. The CDR3 consists of 15 residues. CDR3 region: CASSLTGGGGTEAFF. CDR3 DNA: TGTGCCAGCAGCCTTACAGGGGGCGGCGGCACTGAAGCTTTCTTT.

J is TRBJ1-2 and V is TRBV12-3 or TRBV12-4, with D unresolved. This CDR3 is built from 12 residues. Between the trimmed V and J ends, which lost 5 bases and 4 bases, there was a span of 8 bases. In nucleotides, the CDR3 is TGTGCCAGCAGTGGGCCGTTCTATGGCTACACCTTC. It codes for CASSGPFYGYTF.

The chain has TRBV15 and TRBJ1-2, with D uncertain. V lost 3 bases, J lost 4 bases, and 18 bases lay in between. CDR3 size: 16 residues. In germline, CDR1 is LNHNV, CDR2 YYDKDF (reference sequence). The CDR3 DNA sequence: TGTGCCACCAGCAGGGTCTCGGGAGGGATAAGCTATGGCTACACCTTC. Translation gives CATSRVSGGISYGYTF.

This clone has just a few counts. The V call is TRBV4-1, the J call TRBJ1-1; 8 nucleotides match TRBD1. The CDR3 covers 16 residues. Germline-derived CDR1 and CDR2 are MGHRA and YSYEKL. V lost 4 bases to trimming and J lost 2 bases; unmatched junction nucleotides: 9. In DNA form, the CDR3 reads TGCGCCAGCAGCCTCCGTGGGACAGGAGCAAACACTGAAGCTTTCTTT. Protein product: CASSLRGTGANTEAFF.

Turning to this clone: The identical CDR3 is also encoded by other nucleotide sequences in the sample. The gene calls are TRBV12-3 or TRBV12-4 and TRBJ1-5; D remains ambiguous. CDR3 length: 12 residues. V lost 3 bases and J lost 5, with 5 bases in between. The CDR3, as DNA: TGTGCCAGCAGTTTCGGAGATCAGCCCCAGCATTTT. Its protein is CASSFGDQPQHF.

The chain is built from TRBV2 and TRBJ2-1; 9 bases are shared with TRBD2. CDR3 length: 16 residues. Germline V gives CDR1 SNHLY, CDR2 FYNNEI. V shed 8 bases, J shed 6 bases, and the junction held 14 bases outside the gene matches. In DNA, the CDR3 is TGTGCCAGCGGAAGGCTAGCGGGACGCAAATTCAATGAGCAGTTCTTC. It yields the protein CASGRLAGRKFNEQFF.

This clone appeared a single time. The chain has TRBV6-5 and TRBJ1-6; 7 bases fit TRBD1. The CDR3 runs to 15 residues. J was trimmed by 7 bases and V by 6 bases; bases with no gene match: 9. Germline CDR1 and CDR2: MNHEY and SVGAGI. The CDR3 bases are TGTGCCAGCAGGGTGCGAGACAGGGAAAATTCACCCCTCCACTTT. Encoded protein: CASRVRDRENSPLHF.

The chain joins TRBV29-1 to TRBJ1-3; D is uncertain. V was trimmed by 5 bases and J by 4 bases, leaving 9 bases between them. CDR3 length: 12 residues. Germline V gene sequence: CDR1 SQVTM, CDR2 ANQGSEA. The CDR3 nucleotides are TGCAGCGTTTCTCCTTCGGGAAACACCATATATTTT. Translated, it gives CSVSPSGNTIYF.

J is TRBJ1-6 and V is TRBV18; D is ambiguous. Germline CDR1 is KGHSH and CDR2 is LQKENI. With 2 bases removed from V and 14 bases from J, the gap between germline ends came to 10 bases. The CDR3 contains 12 residues. CDR3 nucleotides: TGTGCCAGCTCACCAGGGCTCTGGGCCCTCCACTTT. Translation gives CASSPGLWALHF.

This clone was recorded once. This chain uses TRBV6-5 with TRBJ2-7; 10 nucleotides line up with TRBD2. V was pared by 4 bases and J by 4 bases, with 7 bases of the junction left unmatched. Germline V gene sequence: CDR1 MNHEY, CDR2 SVGAGI. The CDR3 is made up of 15 amino acids. CDR3 in DNA: TGTGCCAGCAGTTCCCCGGGACTAGCGAGGTACGAGCAGTACTTC. It specifies CASSSPGLARYEQYF.